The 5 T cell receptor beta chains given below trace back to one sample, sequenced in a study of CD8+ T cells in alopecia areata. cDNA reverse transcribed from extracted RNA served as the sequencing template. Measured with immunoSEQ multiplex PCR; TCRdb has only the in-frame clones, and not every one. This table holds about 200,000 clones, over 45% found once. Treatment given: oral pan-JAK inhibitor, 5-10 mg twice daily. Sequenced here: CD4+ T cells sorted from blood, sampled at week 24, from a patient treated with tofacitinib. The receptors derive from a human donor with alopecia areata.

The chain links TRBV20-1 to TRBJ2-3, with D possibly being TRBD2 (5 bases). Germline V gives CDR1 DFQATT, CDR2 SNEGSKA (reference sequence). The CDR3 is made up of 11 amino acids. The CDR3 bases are TGCAGCCAGGAGGGCACAGATACGCAGTATTTT. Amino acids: CSQEGTDTQYF.

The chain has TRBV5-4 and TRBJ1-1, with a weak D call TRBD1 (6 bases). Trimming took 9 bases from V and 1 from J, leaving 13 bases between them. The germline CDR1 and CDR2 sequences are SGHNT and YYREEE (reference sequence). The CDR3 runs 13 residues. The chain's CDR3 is CATIRGPNTEAFF. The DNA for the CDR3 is TGTGCCACCATCCGGGGGCCGAACACTGAAGCTTTCTTT.

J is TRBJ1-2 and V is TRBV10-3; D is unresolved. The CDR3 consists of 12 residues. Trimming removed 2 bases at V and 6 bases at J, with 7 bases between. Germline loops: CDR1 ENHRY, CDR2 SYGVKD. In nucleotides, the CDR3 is TGTGCCATCAGTGAGGGATGGGATGGCTACACCTTC. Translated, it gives CAISEGWDGYTF.

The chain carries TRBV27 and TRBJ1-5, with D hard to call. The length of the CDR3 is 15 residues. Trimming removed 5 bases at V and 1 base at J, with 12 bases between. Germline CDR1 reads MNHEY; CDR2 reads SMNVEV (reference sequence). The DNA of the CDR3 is TGTGCCAGCAGTCCTACGGACGGGAGCAATCAGCCCCAGCATTTT. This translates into CASSPTDGSNQPQHF.

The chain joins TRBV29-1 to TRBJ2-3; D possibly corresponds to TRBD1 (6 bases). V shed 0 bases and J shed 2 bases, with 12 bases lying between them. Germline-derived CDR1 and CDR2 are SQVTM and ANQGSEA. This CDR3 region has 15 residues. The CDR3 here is CSVEEGTRNTDTQYF. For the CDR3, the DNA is TGCAGCGTTGAAGAGGGGACACGGAACACAGATACGCAGTATTTT.